The source of this T cell receptor beta chain is a study of T cells in Graves' hyperthyroidism and ophthalmopathy (dated by TCRdb to the late 2010s). Some background on the complete study: Peripheral blood samples were taken at the time of initial diagnosis, prior to any treatment. A discovery cohort of about a hundred patients, 43 with Graves' ophthalmopathy and about 58 with stable Graves' hyperthyroidism, was used to find distinguishing TCR V-J signatures. Prospective prediction of ophthalmopathy was tested in an independent validation cohort consisting of under 20 hyperthyroidism patients and around 16 patients who later progressed to ophthalmopathy. The 90 or so discovery patients were randomly split 7:3 into training and test sets. In over five Graves' hyperthyroidism patients, the study also compared T-cell repertoires from thyroid tissue with T-cell repertoires from blood. After blood sampling, hyperthyroidism patients were treated with methimazole at a starting dose of 30 mg daily, and ophthalmopathy patients were treated with high-dose intravenous methylprednisolone. The paper reports TCR Vbeta CDR3 sequencing of approximately 130 peripheral blood samples: around 45 ophthalmopathy, about 75 hyperthyroidism and around 17 progressor patients.

CDR1 and CDR2 are drawn from the germline V gene (reference sequence): MNHEY, SMNVEV. Clipping removes 6 bases from V and 4 bases from J, with 9 as the unmatched junction base count. The CDR3 starts with the cysteine, ends with the phenylalanine, and has 14 residues. Of the read, only the CDR3 DNA is kept; its 42 bases are in frame from base 1. The table lists this clonotype with a few counts. Which antigen it targets is not known. No base qualities exist here, and no much larger clone lies one base off it. Graves' hyperthyroidism was defined as stable when no progression to ophthalmopathy occurred over 18 months of follow-up. Hyperthyroidism patients were newly diagnosed, with disease duration under 2 months, and aged 18 to 65 years. Patients with uncontrolled infections, other autoimmune diseases, pregnancy or lactation were excluded. Clinical symptoms, serum thyroxine and TRAb, thyroid ultrasound, and orbital computed tomography formed the basis for the diagnoses. PBMCs were isolated from 7.5 to 10 ml of fresh peripheral blood by Ficoll-Paque density gradient centrifugation. Trizol reagent was used to extract total RNA, and RNA quality was then checked on an Agilent 2100 Bioanalyzer.

Points the paper makes about the study in general: In validation, the model predicted progression to ophthalmopathy a median of roughly six months before onset, with approximately 71% sensitivity and about 72% specificity. Most expanded thyroid clonotypes (frequency above 0.001) were also detected in blood, a finding suggesting that blood repertoires may reflect thyroid immune responses. Sample size was not statistically predetermined, and investigators were not blinded to group allocation. Ophthalmopathy was separated from stable hyperthyroidism by a 13 V-J signature model, with over 85% sensitivity and roughly 81% specificity obtained in cross-validation and 80%/75% obtained in testing.

Amplification of TCR beta CDR3 regions was carried out from RNA transcripts. The TCR CDR3 was subjected to a first round of RT-PCR using the HTBI primer set and the Qiagen OneStep RT-PCR kit. Libraries were constructed in a second round of multiplex PCR, after which size selection and purification were carried out. Libraries were sequenced paired-end with 100 bp reads on an Illumina HiSeq2000. In the source study's methods: Raw data were processed with SOAPnuke, discarding reads with adapters, uncalled bases, mean Phred below 15, or no exact constant-primer or identifier match. COPE v1.2.5 was used to merge high-quality paired reads, and clonotypes were defined as unique nucleotide sequences. MiTCR v1.1 was used to align clonotypes to the IMGT TRBV, TRBD and TRBJ reference segments. Analysis was restricted to V-J combinations with a frequency above 0.0001, which covered about 99% of repertoires. A TCS score was defined as the ratio between F50 (clonal expansion) and ExV (chaos), using BLOSUM62-based TCRdist between CDR3 peptides within each V-J. Welch's t-statistics and random forest reduced just over 500 V-J features to fewer than 15, which were used in a naive Bayes classifier (R e1071). TCRdb reran the public reads through fastp at Q25 and MiXCR, keeping productive beta chains. One record per CDR3 amino acid sequence lists the most common genes and DNA. The V and J calls reflect TCRdb's pipeline rather than the authors' work. This sample has about 300,000 distinct CDR3 sequences in its table, and 16% of those were observed once. 33% of the sample rests with the top ten.

The rearrangement joined TRBV27 to TRBJ2-7, with TRBD2 matching 7 junction bases. The sequenced sample consisted of blood. The TCR sequence derives from a man under 40 with Graves' hyperthyroidism. The DNA sequence follows: TGTGCCAGCAGGGGAGGGGCGAGGGGATACGAGCAGTACTTC. The resulting protein is CASRGGARGYEQYF.